Each of the 9 T cell receptor beta chains below was sequenced from the same sample in a study of blood T cell repertoires in COVID-19. Clones were sequenced by immunoSEQ multiplex PCR, and TCRdb holds only the in-frame ones, with some missing. This repertoire shows approximately 390,000 clones, just under 90% found once; its top ten account for about 10%. Specimen: PBMCs or T cells enriched from blood (not recorded which). The receptors shown here come from a woman aged 50 to 65 who had recovered from COVID-19.

This chain joins TRBV6-5 and TRBJ2-7; no firm D call. CDR1 MNHEY and CDR2 SVGAGI come from the germline V gene. The V and J ends lost 0 bases and 2 bases respectively, with 11 bases between them. The CDR3 loop spans 15 amino acids. This chain's CDR3 is CASSYSIPEAYEQYF. The CDR3, as DNA: TGTGCCAGCAGTTACTCGATCCCAGAAGCCTACGAGCAGTACTTC.

The chain has TRBV6-5 and TRBJ1-5; possibly TRBD1 for D (6 bases). The CDR3 sequence is 15 residues long. V was cut by 7 bases and J by 5 bases, with 18 bases left in between. CDR1 is MNHEY and CDR2 is SVGAGI in the germline V gene. CDR3 loop: CASTSLQGLDQPQHF. The DNA for the CDR3 is TGTGCCAGCACCTCCCTCCAGGGGTTAGATCAGCCCCAGCATTTT.

This clone appeared once. The chain is built from TRBV14 and TRBJ1-2; D call uncertain. The CDR3 covers 16 residues. CDR1 is SGHDN and CDR2 is FVKESK in the germline V gene. V lost 0 bases and J lost 8, with 19 bases in between. The CDR3 is CASSQDFPPTLEGYTF. The DNA of the CDR3 is TGTGCCAGCAGCCAAGATTTTCCCCCTACATTGGAGGGCTACACCTTC. Filled out from reference TRBV14 and TRBJ1-2, the complete variable domain reads EAGVTQFPSHSVIEKGQTVTLRCDPISGHDNLYWYRRVMGKEIKFLLHFVKESKQDESGMPNNRFLAERTGGTYSTLKVQPAELEDSGVYFCASSQDFPPTLEGYTFGSGTRLTVV.

The chain couples TRBV27 to TRBJ1-2; 7 bases fit TRBD1. V lost 5 bases, J lost 3 bases, and 6 bases stayed unmatched. CDR3 length: 14 residues. CDR1 and CDR2 from the germline V gene are MNHEY and SMNVEV (reference sequence). The CDR3 sequence is CASSHGGGHYGYTF. CDR3 DNA: TGTGCCAGCAGTCATGGAGGGGGCCACTATGGCTACACCTTC.

The gene calls are TRBV2 and TRBJ2-1; TRBD2 matches at 10 bases. CDR3 size: 15 residues. The junction had 7 bases not matched to a gene; V was cut back by 5 bases and J by 6 bases. Looked up from germline, CDR1 is SNHLY and CDR2 is FYNNEI. The CDR3 region is CASSQERGGLNEQFF. In DNA, the CDR3 is TGTGCCAGCAGTCAAGAGCGGGGGGGCCTCAATGAGCAGTTCTTC.

CDR3 DNA: TGTGCCAGCAGCCCAAGAGCCGATTACTCTGGAAACACCATATATTTT. Residues: CASSPRADYSGNTIYF. This rearrangement joins TRBV6-2 or TRBV6-3 to TRBJ1-3; D unresolved. The germline CDR1 and CDR2 sequences are MNHEY and SVGEGT. CDR3 length: 16 amino acids. V lost 6 bases and J 0 bases, leaving 15 bases between the germline ends.

The J gene is TRBJ2-3, the V gene TRBV18, with 9 bases fitting TRBD2. Trimming cost V 5 bases and J 1 base; bases outside gene matches: 1. The germline V gene has CDR1 KGHSH and CDR2 LQKENI. The CDR3 is 14 residues long. The CDR3 region is CASSAGGGTDTQYF. The CDR3 DNA reads TGTGCCAGCTCAGCGGGAGGGGGCACAGATACGCAGTATTTT.

On this clone itself: Germline and junction disagree at one end, which may indicate a read error. V gene TRBV2 combines with J gene TRBJ1-4; tentatively, D is TRBD1 (6 bases). CDR1 is SNHLY, CDR2 FYNNEI, per germline. The CDR3 runs to 14 residues. The CDR3 here is CASNEQGTNEKLFF. CDR3 DNA: TGTGCCAGCAATGAACAGGGAACTAATGAAAAACTGTTTTTT.

The chain employs TRBV12-3 or TRBV12-4 and TRBJ1-2; no definite D call. The CDR3 loop spans 13 amino acids. Trimming shortened V by 1 base and J by 7 bases, and 10 bases separated the two germline ends. CDR3 region: CASSLGRVAGYTF. CDR3 sequence (DNA): TGTGCCAGCAGTTTAGGTCGCGTTGCTGGCTACACCTTC.